Following are 9 T cell receptor beta chains from one sample sequenced in a study of cytomegalovirus exposure and HLA in healthy donors. PCR primers comprised 60 Vbeta and 13 Jbeta primers. Profiling relied on immunoSEQ multiplex PCR, and the TCRdb table lists in-frame clones only, not all of them. The repertoire holds about 50,000 clones, 75% to 80% seen once, with 2.5% to 3% in the top ten. The source material was PBMCs. These receptors were obtained from a woman in her forties in good health and CMV-seropositive.

V is TRBV18 and J is TRBJ2-2; 7 nucleotides match TRBD2. With V trimmed by 3 bases and J by 7 bases, 2 bases remained unmatched. CDR3 length: 13 amino acids. CDR1 and CDR2 from the germline V gene are KGHSH and LQKENI. The CDR3 DNA reads as TGTGCCAGCTCACCCCCGGGAGGCGGGGAGCTGTTTTTT. It is translated as CASSPPGGGELFF. The full variable domain, rest sourced from reference TRBV18 and TRBJ2-2, is NAGVMQNPRHLVRRRGQEARLRCSPMKGHSHVYWYRQLPEEGLKFMVYLQKENIIDESGMPKERFSAEFPKEGPSILRIQQVVRGDSAAYFCASSPPGGGELFFGEGSRLTVL.

The chain joins TRBV14 to TRBJ2-1; TRBD1 agrees at 8 bases. The junction had 17 bases not matched to a gene; V was cut back by 6 bases and J by 4 bases. This CDR3 contains 18 residues. Germline assignment: CDR1 SGHDN and CDR2 FVKESK. The CDR3 region has the DNA TGTGCCAGCAGGCAGGGAAATTCCGGGACAGGTACTTACAATGAGCAGTTCTTC. It yields the protein CASRQGNSGTGTYNEQFF.

This chain connects TRBV5-1 to TRBJ2-6; unclear D gene. CDR1 is SGHRS, CDR2 YFSETQ, per germline. Deletions cut 0 bases from V and 4 bases from J, with 14 bases between. The CDR3 covers 17 residues. CDR3 region: CASSLGLSALGANVLTF. The CDR3 region has the DNA TGCGCCAGCAGCTTGGGGCTATCAGCGCTGGGGGCCAACGTCCTGACTTTC.

The chain joins TRBV5-1 to TRBJ2-1, with TRBD2 identical over 8 bases. The CDR3 covers 15 residues. Trimming at V came to 0 bases and at J to 4 bases, leaving 3 bases not matched to a gene. Germline V gene data show CDR1 as SGHRS and CDR2 as YFSETQ. The CDR3 sequence: CASSLDGGGYNEQFF. CDR3 coding DNA: TGCGCCAGCAGCTTGGATGGCGGGGGGTACAATGAGCAGTTCTTC.

The V call is TRBV28, the J call TRBJ2-7; maybe TRBD2 (6 bases). The V end was cut by 4 bases, the J end by 7 bases, with 11 bases between. Germline CDR1 is MDHEN and CDR2 is SYDVKM. The CDR3 is 12 amino acids. The CDR3: CASSSGTGEQYF. The CDR3 DNA sequence: TGTGCCAGCAGTTCCGGGACTGGTGAGCAGTACTTC.

The rearrangement uses TRBV4-1 and TRBJ1-2; the D gene is possibly TRBD1 (6 bases). Germline V CDR1 and CDR2: MGHRA, YSYEKL. The CDR3 is 16 residues long. V lost 0 bases, J lost 8 bases, and 19 bases lay in between. The CDR3 protein is CASSQDAQGRVGGYTF. The CDR3 bases are TGCGCCAGCAGCCAAGATGCCCAGGGGAGGGTGGGCGGCTACACCTTC.

V usage is TRBV2 and J usage is TRBJ2-7; 7 bases agree with TRBD1. The CDR3 covers 14 residues. V lost 7 bases to trimming and J lost 2 bases; unmatched junction nucleotides: 8. CDR1 and CDR2 (germline): SNHLY, FYNNEI. CDR3 nucleotides: TGTGCCAGCACCCCGGACAGGATCCCCTACGAGCAGTACTTC. Encoded protein: CASTPDRIPYEQYF.

The gene calls are TRBV2 and TRBJ1-6; the match to TRBD1 covers 7 bases. V gave up 4 bases and J gave up 8 bases; unmatched junction bases: 5. Looked up from germline, CDR1 is SNHLY and CDR2 is FYNNEI. This CDR3 is 14 amino acids long. This chain's CDR3 is CASSGLTGDSPLHF. The CDR3 DNA reads as TGTGCCAGCAGTGGATTAACAGGGGATTCACCCCTCCACTTT.

The genes are TRBV7-2 and TRBJ2-3; possibly TRBD2 for D (7 bases). In germline, CDR1 is SGHTA, CDR2 FQGNSA. The CDR3 consists of 17 residues. Trimming stripped 2 bases from V and 2 bases from J, with 17 bases between. The CDR3 loop reads CASSLLGGGLPTDTQYF. The CDR3 DNA sequence: TGTGCCAGCAGCTTATTGGGGGGGGGCCTCCCCACAGATACGCAGTATTTT.